These 20 T cell receptor beta chains were sequenced from one sample in a study of early T cells in non-severe SARS-CoV-2 infection. TCRdb recomputed calls from the 5' RACE reads with MiXCR, one row per CDR3 protein. This sample has about 68,000 distinct CDR3 sequences; roughly a tenth occur once, and the top ten carry about 6.4%. Sequences were obtained from whole blood. The receptors here all came from an adult who was a healthcare worker with PCR-confirmed SARS-CoV-2 infection or an uninfected control (not recorded which).

The rearrangement links TRBV7-2 to TRBJ2-7; D might be TRBD1 (5 bases). CDR3 size: 13 residues. V gave up 0 bases and J gave up 5 bases, with 8 bases separating them. Germline assignment: CDR1 SGHTA and CDR2 FQGNSA. The CDR3 sequence is CASSLAGLHEQYF. In DNA form, the CDR3 reads TGTGCCAGCAGCTTAGCGGGGCTCCACGAGCAGTACTTC.

This chain joins TRBV30 and TRBJ1-2, with TRBD1 matching 7 bases. With 4 bases clipped from V and 4 bases from J, the junction kept 12 bases outside the gene matches. CDR3 length equals 15 residues. Germline-derived CDR1 and CDR2 are GTSNPN and SVGIG (reference sequence). The CDR3 reads CAWTPVEGAFYGYTF. The CDR3, as DNA: TGTGCCTGGACCCCCGTGGAGGGGGCTTTCTATGGCTACACCTTC. Based on the CDR3 plus reference TRBV30 and TRBJ1-2, the full variable domain is SQTIHQWPATLVQPVGSPLSLECTVEGTSNPNLYWYRQAAGRGLQLLFYSVGIGQISSEVPQNLSASRPQDRQFILSSKKLLLSDSGFYLCAWTPVEGAFYGYTFGSGTRLTVV.

The chain joins TRBV18 to TRBJ1-1, with D perhaps TRBD1 (6 bases). This CDR3 region has 14 residues. Looked up from germline, CDR1 is KGHSH and CDR2 is LQKENI. V shed 1 base and J shed 5 bases, with 11 bases lying between them. CDR3 loop: CASSPRGGRTEAFF. The CDR3 bases are TGTGCCAGCTCACCACGTGGGGGCCGGACTGAAGCTTTCTTT.

V gene TRBV9 combines with J gene TRBJ2-3; 12 nucleotides agree with TRBD2. Germline V lookup: CDR1 SGDLS, CDR2 YYNGEE. The junction had 4 bases not matched to a gene; V was cut back by 4 bases and J by 4 bases. The CDR3 covers 15 residues. The CDR3 DNA reads as TGTGCCAGCAGCCTTCTAGCGGGAGGGGCAGATACGCAGTATTTT. This translates into CASSLLAGGADTQYF.

As concerns this clonotype: A read error may produce the germline difference seen at one junction end. The rearrangement links TRBV7-2 to TRBJ2-6, with TRBD2 as a possible D gene (6 bases). This CDR3 has 15 amino acids. Per germline, CDR1 SGHTA and CDR2 FQGNSA. DNA of the CDR3: TGTGCCAGCAGCTCGGACTATACTGGGGCCAACGTCCTGATTTTC. It translates to CASSSDYTGANVLIF.

The rearrangement links TRBV7-6 to TRBJ2-3, with D perhaps matching TRBD2 (6 bases). Germline V gene data show CDR1 as SGHVS and CDR2 as FNYEAQ. V was pared by 1 base and J by 2 bases, with 13 bases between. This CDR3 is built from 16 residues. The CDR3 DNA sequence: TGTGCCAGCAGCTTAGAAAGTAGCGGAAACACAGATACGCAGTATTTT. Amino acid sequence: CASSLESSGNTDTQYF.

This clonotype was found many times. J is TRBJ1-5 and V is TRBV29-1; a weak D match, TRBD1 (6 bases). Trimming pared 4 bases from V and 7 bases from J, leaving 14 bases between. CDR1 and CDR2 (germline): SQVTM, ANQGSEA. The CDR3 runs to 13 residues. The CDR3 loop is CSVGAGARQPQHF. DNA of the CDR3: TGCAGCGTTGGAGCGGGGGCTAGACAGCCCCAGCATTTT.

The gene calls are TRBV5-4 and TRBJ1-4; maybe TRBD1 (5 bases). V lost 1 base and J 8 bases, leaving 12 bases between the germline ends. CDR1 is SGHNT and CDR2 is YYREEE in the germline V gene (reference sequence). CDR3 length: 14 residues. Here the CDR3 reads CASSLRGPREKLFF. The CDR3, as DNA: TGTGCCAGCAGCTTGCGGGGCCCAAGGGAAAAACTGTTTTTT.

This clonotype appeared a few times. V and J are TRBV12-3 or TRBV12-4 and TRBJ2-1; 9 bases match TRBD1. V lost 7 bases to trimming and J lost 6 bases; unmatched junction nucleotides: 10. The CDR3 runs 15 residues. CDR3 in amino acids: CASILAMDRGNEQFF. The CDR3 coding sequence is TGTGCCAGCATCCTAGCCATGGACAGGGGCAATGAGCAGTTCTTC.

This clonotype has just a few counts. This chain connects TRBV4-3 to TRBJ2-4; tentatively, D is TRBD1 (6 bases). V lost 0 bases and J lost 4, with 13 bases in between. This CDR3 has 16 amino acids. CDR1 LGHNA and CDR2 YSLEER come from the germline V gene. CDR3 coding DNA: TGCGCCAGCAGCCAAGATTTCGGCAGGGGAAAAAACATTCAGTACTTC. This codes for CASSQDFGRGKNIQYF.

This clonotype was seen repeatedly, ten times or more. The rearrangement joins TRBV12-3 or TRBV12-4 to TRBJ2-7; 7 bases map to TRBD1. The CDR3 is 13 residues long. Trimming took 5 bases from V and 4 from J; bases not matched to a gene: 5. The DNA of the CDR3 is TGTGCCAGCAGTCCGGGACAGCGTTACGAGCAGTACTTC. This sequence encodes CASSPGQRYEQYF.

This rearrangement joins TRBV5-6 to TRBJ2-5, with 9 bases that match TRBD1. The CDR3 has 15 amino acids. Germline V gene lookup returns CDR1 SGHDT and CDR2 YYEEEE. The V gene end was trimmed by 6 bases and the J gene end by 5 bases; junction bases not matched to a gene: 11. CDR3 region: CASTPTPGTGETQYF. CDR3 coding DNA: TGTGCCAGCACTCCTACCCCAGGGACAGGGGAGACCCAGTACTTC. Full variable domain (rest looked up from reference TRBV5-6 and TRBJ2-5): DAGVTQSPTHLIKTRGQQVTLRCSPKSGHDTVSWYQQALGQGPQFIFQYYEEEERQRGNFPDRFSGHQFPNYSSELNVNALLLGDSALYLCASTPTPGTGETQYFGPGTRLLVL.

Ten or more counts support this clonotype. DNA for the CDR3: TGTGCCAGCAGCCAAGCTACGGGACCTATGTATGGCTACACCTTC. It encodes CASSQATGPMYGYTF. This chain joins TRBV3-1 and TRBJ1-2, with a possible D match to TRBD1 (5 bases). Trimming removed 1 base from V and 5 bases from J, with 14 bases in between. Germline assignment: CDR1 LGHDT and CDR2 YNNKEL (reference sequence). CDR3 length equals 15 residues.

The rearrangement joins TRBV7-7 to TRBJ2-5; D uncertain. From germline, CDR1 is SSHAT and CDR2 FNYEAQ (reference sequence). This CDR3 has 14 amino acids. The ends were cut back, 1 base at V and 2 bases at J, with 8 bases in the middle. This CDR3 is CASSLGLGQETQYF. The CDR3 DNA sequence: TGTGCCAGCAGCTTAGGACTCGGACAAGAGACCCAGTACTTC.

This clonotype has only a few counts. Here the CDR3 DNA reads TGTGCCAGCAGCTTAGGCGTTCTGGCTAGCGAGAGGGAGACCCAGTACTTC. The encoded protein is CASSLGVLASERETQYF. The chain combines TRBV7-2 with TRBJ2-5; D possibly corresponds to TRBD2 (6 bases). Trimming removed 1 base at V and 5 bases at J, with 20 bases between. This CDR3 spans 17 amino acids. Germline V gene lookup returns CDR1 SGHTA and CDR2 FQGNSA.

This clonotype was counted at least ten times. V usage is TRBV30 and J usage is TRBJ2-2; D unresolved. Trimming stripped 0 bases from V and 3 bases from J, with 11 bases between. CDR3 length equals 15 residues. Germline V CDR1 and CDR2: GTSNPN, SVGIG (reference sequence). CDR3 amino acids: CAWSVRARDTGELFF. The CDR3, as DNA: TGTGCCTGGAGTGTACGGGCTCGGGACACCGGGGAGCTGTTTTTT.

In its sample, this clonotype was seen a few times. J is TRBJ2-1 and V is TRBV7-2, with 14 bases that match TRBD2. This CDR3 has 13 amino acids. Germline V gives CDR1 SGHTA, CDR2 FQGNSA. V trimming: 5 bases; J trimming: 15 bases; junction bases outside the gene matches: 6. CDR3 bases: TGTGCCAGCAGCACGGGACTAGCGGGAGATCGGTTCTTC. As protein: CASSTGLAGDRFF. Supplemented by reference TRBV7-2 and TRBJ2-1, the full variable domain reads GAGVSQSPSNKVTEKGKDVELRCDPISGHTALYWYRQSLGQGLEFLIYFQGNSAPDKSGLPSDRFSAERTGGSVSTLTIQRTQQEDSAVYLCASSTGLAGDRFFGPGTRLTVL.

This clonotype was detected many times. The chain employs TRBV6-2 or TRBV6-3 and TRBJ1-5, with D unresolved. The V gene's germline CDR1 is MNHEY and CDR2 SVGEGT. CDR3 length equals 13 residues. V was trimmed by 0 bases and J by 9 bases, leaving 9 bases between them. The CDR3 sequence: CASSYSEFRPQHF. The CDR3 nucleotides read TGTGCCAGCAGTTACTCGGAGTTTCGGCCCCAGCATTTT.

The rearrangement joins TRBV20-1 to TRBJ1-5, with D possibly matching TRBD1 (5 bases). Trimming removed 3 bases at V and 6 bases at J, with 9 bases between. The CDR3 is 12 amino acids. Germline V CDR1 and CDR2: DFQATT, SNEGSKA (reference sequence). This chain's CDR3 is CSARGGIQPQHF. The CDR3 nucleotides read TGCAGTGCTAGGGGGGGGATTCAGCCCCAGCATTTT.

This clonotype was seen more than once but under ten times. This sequence joins TRBV20-1 and TRBJ2-3; 11 positions agree with TRBD2. Germline V gene lookup returns CDR1 DFQATT and CDR2 SNEGSKA (reference sequence). CDR3 length equals 15 residues. The V gene end was trimmed by 5 bases and the J gene end by 3 bases; junction bases not matched to a gene: 7. The CDR3 sequence: CSAAPGTSGTDTQYF. CDR3 DNA sequence: TGCAGTGCTGCGCCCGGGACTAGCGGAACAGATACGCAGTATTTT.